Each of the 12 T cell receptor beta chains below was sequenced from the same sample in a study of cytomegalovirus exposure and HLA in healthy donors. PCR primers comprised 60 Vbeta and 13 Jbeta primers. Profiling relied on immunoSEQ multiplex PCR, and the TCRdb table lists in-frame clones only, not all of them. The top ten hold around 2% of the sample, which has some 140,000 clones, around 77% seen once. The sequenced sample was PBMCs. The receptors come from a man younger than 45 in good health and CMV-seronegative.

This clone was found once. The chain links TRBV5-8 to TRBJ1-1; no definite D call. The CDR3 consists of 14 residues. Deletions cut 1 base from V and 6 bases from J, with 13 bases between. CDR1 is SGHTS, CDR2 YDEGEE, per germline. DNA of the CDR3: TGTGCCAGCAGCTTGAGAGAAGCGGCGGCTGAAGCTTTCTTT. Translated: CASSLREAAAEAFF.

On this clone: Sequence at one end of the junction differs from germline and may be a read error. This chain connects TRBV7-7 to TRBJ2-2; 7 bases line up with TRBD2. The germline gives CDR1 SSHAT, CDR2 FNYEAQ (reference sequence). The CDR3 consists of 18 residues. The CDR3 loop reads CASSPRLVEAGATGELFF. The CDR3 region has the DNA TGTGCTAGCAGCCCCCGATTGGTCGAGGCGGGAGCTACCGGGGAGCTGTTTTTT. The whole variable domain, filled in from reference TRBV7-7 and TRBJ2-2, reads GAGVSQSPRYKVTKRGQDVTLRCDPISSHATLYWYQQALGQGPEFLTYFNYEAQPDKSGLPSDRFSAERPEGSISTLTIQRTEQRDSAMYRCASSPRLVEAGATGELFFGEGSRLTVL.

This chain uses TRBV2 with TRBJ2-2, with 9 bases fitting TRBD2. The V segment lost 6 bases and the J segment 4 bases; nucleotides outside the gene matches: 6. There are 15 residues in the CDR3. Germline loops: CDR1 SNHLY, CDR2 FYNNEI. The CDR3 spells CASRGAGGVTGELFF. CDR3 in DNA: TGTGCCAGCAGGGGGGCGGGAGGGGTCACCGGGGAGCTGTTTTTT.

This chain connects TRBV9 to TRBJ2-5, with TRBD1 matching over 8 bases. This CDR3 contains 15 residues. Losses at the gene ends were 0 bases for V and 4 bases for J; bases not matched to a gene: 5. Germline lookup yields CDR1 SGDLS and CDR2 YYNGEE. The CDR3 DNA is TGTGCCAGCAGCGTAGCCCTGACAGGGGTAGAGACCCAGTACTTC. This gives the protein CASSVALTGVETQYF.

V and J are TRBV7-8 and TRBJ1-2; possible D gene TRBD1, 6 bases. Germline V gives CDR1 SGHVS, CDR2 FQNEAQ. V lost 1 base to trimming and J lost 8 bases, with 11 bases between them. The CDR3 covers 13 residues. In DNA form, the CDR3 reads TGTGCCAGCAGCTTAGGTCAGGGGCGGGGCTACACCTTC. Protein: CASSLGQGRGYTF. The full variable domain, with the rest looked up from reference TRBV7-8 and TRBJ1-2, is GAGVSQSPRYKVAKRGQDVALRCDPISGHVSLFWYQQALGQGPEFLTYFQNEAQLDKSGLPSDRFFAERPEGSVSTLKIQRTQQEDSAVYLCASSLGQGRGYTFGSGTRLTVV.

The chain uses TRBV27 and TRBJ2-1; 12 bases align to TRBD2. Losses at the gene ends were 2 bases for V and 5 bases for J; bases not matched to a gene: 10. The CDR3 has 18 amino acids. Germline-derived CDR1 and CDR2 are MNHEY and SMNVEV (reference sequence). Written as DNA, the CDR3 is TGTGCCAGCAGTTTAAGGCCCCGACTAGCGGGAGAGAACAATGAGCAGTTCTTC. This sequence encodes CASSLRPRLAGENNEQFF.

V usage is TRBV4-1 and J usage is TRBJ2-1; the match to TRBD2 covers 9 bases. In germline, CDR1 is MGHRA, CDR2 YSYEKL. This CDR3 spans 15 amino acids. The J segment lost 7 bases and the V segment lost 2 bases, leaving 6 bases of the junction unmatched. The DNA of the CDR3 is TGCGCCAGCAGCCAAAGCGGGAGGACCCGGAATGAGCAGTTCTTC. Its protein is CASSQSGRTRNEQFF.

Details on this clone: This same CDR3 is encoded by further DNA sequences in the sample. This chain connects TRBV5-6 to TRBJ1-2; 7 nucleotides match TRBD1. This CDR3 is built from 14 residues. Germline V lookup: CDR1 SGHDT, CDR2 YYEEEE. J gave up 3 bases and V 4 bases, and 6 bases lay outside the gene matches. CDR3 in amino acids: CASSHRTGDYGYTF. In DNA, the CDR3 is TGTGCCAGCAGCCACAGGACAGGAGACTATGGCTACACCTTC.

The chain carries TRBV5-1 and TRBJ1-2; 10 positions match TRBD1. The ends lost 8 bases at V and 7 bases at J; junction bases unmatched: 8. In germline, CDR1 is SGHRS, CDR2 YFSETQ. The CDR3 has 13 residues. The CDR3 sequence: CASDAGQGFGYTF. In nucleotides, the CDR3 is TGCGCCAGTGATGCGGGACAGGGGTTTGGCTACACCTTC.

Turning to this clone: Other DNA sequences of this sample code for an identical CDR3. The chain recombines TRBV7-9 with TRBJ2-5; D gene ambiguous. Trimming pared 7 bases from V and 2 bases from J, leaving 20 bases between. CDR1 and CDR2 (germline): SEHNR, FQNEAQ (reference sequence). The CDR3 covers 16 residues. The CDR3 loop reads CASTRRERLAQETQYF. DNA for the CDR3: TGTGCCAGCACCCGACGCGAGAGGCTGGCGCAAGAGACCCAGTACTTC.

V usage is TRBV7-2 and J usage is TRBJ2-2; D not certain. Per germline, CDR1 SGHTA and CDR2 FQGNSA. This CDR3 comprises 14 residues. V dropped 4 bases and J dropped 1 base, with 7 bases sitting between them. CDR3 coding DNA: TGTGCCAGCAGCTGGAGTAAGAACACCGGGGAGCTGTTTTTT. This translates into CASSWSKNTGELFF.

The chain joins TRBV20-1 to TRBJ2-3; D gene ambiguous. CDR3 length equals 11 residues. Deletions cut 0 bases from V and 12 bases from J, with 10 bases between. Germline V gene sequence: CDR1 DFQATT, CDR2 SNEGSKA (reference sequence). CDR3 region: CSARDMAFQYF. CDR3 nucleotides: TGCAGTGCTAGAGATATGGCTTTTCAGTATTTT.